A selection of T cell receptor beta chains follows, all from one sample in a study of CD4 T cells in relation to SARS-CoV-2 and coronaviruses. Their antigen targets remain unknown. The table came from immunoSEQ multiplex PCR; TCRdb's copy has only in-frame clones and leaves some out. The table includes 20,000 to 25,000 clones, about 79% detected once. The sample was CD4+ T cells from PBMCs, cultured in vitro. The receptor set was obtained from a human donor in good health. CDR3s include the opening cysteine and the closing phenylalanine or tryptophan. Each record gives: V gene, CDR3 length, J gene, CDR3 protein.

V: TRBV7-2; length: 14; J: TRBJ1-2; CDR3: CASSLKAGNYGYTF
V: TRBV27; length: 12; J: TRBJ1-4; CDR3: CASSSVGEKLFF
V: TRBV3-1/TRBV3-2; length: 15; J: TRBJ2-3; CDR3: CASRRTGATTDTQYF
V: TRBV19; length: 17; J: TRBJ2-7; CDR3: CASSSRGLAGVTYEQYF
V: TRBV18; length: 15; J: TRBJ2-1; CDR3: CASSPPSSPGNEQFF
V: TRBV6-1; length: 15; J: TRBJ2-3; CDR3: CASSEVGGSTDTQYF
V: TRBV2; length: 13; J: TRBJ1-1; CDR3: CASSFTGFTEAFF
V: TRBV5-1; length: 14; J: TRBJ2-5; CDR3: CASSSLGVGETQYF
V: TRBV11-3; length: 15; J: TRBJ2-1; CDR3: CASSLDPGSYNEQFF
V: TRBV5-1; length: 14; J: TRBJ2-7; CDR3: CASSLAGGPYEQYF
V: TRBV7-9; length: 13; J: TRBJ2-7; CDR3: CASSSGAIYEQYF
V: TRBV6-5; length: 14; J: TRBJ2-1; CDR3: CASSWTSGHNEQFF
V: TRBV2; length: 11; J: TRBJ2-2; CDR3: CASILDGELFF
V: TRBV4-1; length: 16; J: TRBJ2-2; CDR3: CASSQLGGRDTGELFF
V: TRBV7-3; length: 19; J: TRBJ2-2; CDR3: CASSTYRGPPALNTGELFF
V: TRBV19; length: 13; J: TRBJ2-7; CDR3: CASSREALYEQYF
V: TRBV6-1; length: 16; J: TRBJ1-4; CDR3: CASSEAPLGYNEKLFF
V: TRBV5-6; length: 12; J: TRBJ2-7; CDR3: CASSLQVNEQYF
V: TRBV5-1; length: 16; J: TRBJ2-2; CDR3: CASSDTSGRNTGELFF
V: TRBV2; length: 14; J: TRBJ2-2; CDR3: CASSVFPATGELFF
V: TRBV23-1; length: 14; J: TRBJ2-3; CDR3: CASSQGTSTDTQYF
V: TRBV6-1; length: 13; J: TRBJ1-1; CDR3: CASSDSSKTEAFF
V: TRBV6-5; length: 14; J: TRBJ2-5; CDR3: CASTLLAGVETQYF
V: TRBV7-9; length: 15; J: TRBJ1-4; CDR3: CASSRGQATNEKLFF
V: TRBV18; length: 16; J: TRBJ1-2; CDR3: CASSPSQGLTPYGYTF
V: TRBV7-7; length: 17; J: TRBJ1-5; CDR3: CASSLGGGVCSNQPQHF
V: TRBV5-6; length: 14; J: TRBJ1-3; CDR3: CASVAQGSGNTIYF
V: TRBV30; length: 15; J: TRBJ2-7; CDR3: CAWSVRVSDLSEQYF
V: TRBV5-1; length: 18; J: TRBJ2-2; CDR3: CASSLGLDRAFYTGELFF
V: TRBV3-1/TRBV3-2; length: 15; J: TRBJ1-2; CDR3: CASSQGRVANYGYTF
V: TRBV7-3; length: 13; J: TRBJ2-1; CDR3: CASSFNPGYEQFF
V: TRBV19; length: 14; J: TRBJ1-6; CDR3: CASSSGTVASPLHF
V: TRBV6-5; length: 14; J: TRBJ1-1; CDR3: CATQTDFWNTEAFF
V: TRBV3-1/TRBV3-2; length: 14; J: TRBJ1-2; CDR3: CASSQFRDSYGYTF
V: TRBV7-2; length: 12; J: TRBJ1-2; CDR3: CASSQDRVAFTF
V: TRBV2; length: 14; J: TRBJ1-2; CDR3: CASSGRGDMYGYTF
V: TRBV5-1; length: 15; J: TRBJ2-1; CDR3: CASSPGTEGSGEQFF
V: TRBV10-2; length: 16; J: TRBJ2-3; CDR3: CASSESMGARTDTQYF
V: TRBV11-3; length: 15; J: TRBJ1-3; CDR3: CASSPGQGPGNTIYF
V: TRBV6-6; length: 16; J: TRBJ1-1; CDR3: CASSYSSGTGNTEAFF
V: TRBV19; length: 17; J: TRBJ1-5; CDR3: CASSKDSGWVSNQPQHF